A selection of T cell receptor beta chains follows, all from one sample in a study of PD-L1 blockade in urothelial cancer. Data came from immunoSEQ multiplex PCR; TCRdb stores just in-frame clones and leaves some out. The repertoire has over 75,000 clones, approximately 88% of them found once; the top ten carry roughly 0.99%. The sample in question was PBMCs, obtained around atezolizumab (anti-PD-L1) treatment. The receptors were sampled from a woman aged 80 or older with urothelial cancer. CDR3s include the opening cysteine and the closing phenylalanine or tryptophan. D genes are given only for firm matches. Size values are once, few and many counts, or a class for expanded clones, and some rows have none.

J gene | V gene | clone size | D gene | CDR3 protein | CDR3 DNA
TRBJ2-7 | TRBV5-1 | . | TRBD1 | CASSRQGANEQYF | TGCGCCAGCAGTAGACAGGGGGCTAACGAGCAGTACTTC
TRBJ2-5 | TRBV2 | once | . | CASSESTMQETQYF | TGTGCCAGCAGTGAAAGCACTATGCAAGAGACCCAGTACTTC
TRBJ1-4 | TRBV5-6 | . | . | CASSWATSTNEKLFF | TGTGCCAGCAGCTGGGCCACCTCAACTAATGAAAAACTGTTTTTT
TRBJ1-5 | TRBV27 | once | . | CASSFSGDSNQPQHF | TGTGCCAGCAGTTTCTCAGGGGACAGCAATCAGCCCCAGCATTTT
TRBJ1-2 | TRBV20-1 | . | . | CSALLDYGYTF | TGCAGTGCTCTCTTAGACTATGGCTACACCTTC
TRBJ2-1 | TRBV7-6 | . | . | CASSLDGGRDEQFF | TGTGCCAGCAGCTTAGATGGGGGCAGGGATGAGCAGTTCTTC
TRBJ2-1 | TRBV7-2 | . | TRBD1 | CASSLARDRHNNEQFF | TGTGCCAGCAGCTTAGCCCGGGACAGGCATAACAATGAGCAGTTCTTC
TRBJ2-1 | TRBV20-1 | once | . | CSASSSNEQFF | TGCAGTGCTAGCTCCAGCAATGAGCAGTTCTTC
TRBJ2-7 | TRBV28 | few | TRBD2 | CASSAGGKAEQYF | TGTGCCAGCAGTGCGGGAGGGAAGGCCGAGCAGTACTTC
TRBJ2-7 | TRBV27 | once | TRBD2 | CASSLGRGAYEQYF | TGTGCCAGCAGTTTAGGACGGGGGGCCTACGAGCAGTACTTC
TRBJ1-1 | TRBV28 | . | . | CASSPRGGGAFF | TGTGCCAGCAGCCCCCGAGGGGGGGGAGCTTTCTTT
TRBJ1-5 | TRBV28 | . | . | CASSLRSGDFGNQPQHF | TGTGCCAGCAGTCTCCGGTCAGGGGATTTTGGCAATCAGCCCCAGCATTTT
TRBJ1-1 | TRBV5-1 | . | . | CASSDDGGAFF | TGCGCCAGCAGCGATGACGGAGGGGCTTTCTTT
TRBJ2-3 | TRBV4-1 | . | . | CASSLYLSSTDTQYF | TGCGCCAGCAGCCTCTATTTATCTAGCACAGATACGCAGTATTTT
TRBJ2-5 | TRBV5-1 | . | TRBD2 | CASNGGSGRETQYF | TGCGCCAGCAACGGGGGTAGCGGGAGAGAGACCCAGTACTTC
TRBJ1-1 | TRBV18 | . | . | CASSPTRGNTEAFF | TGTGCCAGCTCACCAACCCGGGGGAACACTGAAGCTTTCTTT